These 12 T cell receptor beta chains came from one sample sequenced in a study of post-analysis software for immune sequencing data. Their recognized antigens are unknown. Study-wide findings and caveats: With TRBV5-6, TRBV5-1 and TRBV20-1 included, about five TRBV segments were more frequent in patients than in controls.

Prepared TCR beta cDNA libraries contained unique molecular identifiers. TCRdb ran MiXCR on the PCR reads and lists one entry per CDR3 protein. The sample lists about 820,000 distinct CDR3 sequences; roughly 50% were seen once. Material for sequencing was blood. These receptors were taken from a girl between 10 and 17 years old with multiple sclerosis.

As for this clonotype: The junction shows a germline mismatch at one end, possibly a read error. CDR3 protein: CSATLSGRSTDAQYF. The CDR3 bases are TGCAGTGCAACCCTTAGCGGGAGGAGCACAGATGCGCAGTATTTT. This chain links TRBV20-1 with TRBJ2-3; 10 positions match TRBD2. Germline V gene lookup returns CDR1 DFQATT and CDR2 SNEGSKA (reference sequence). The CDR3 has 15 residues.

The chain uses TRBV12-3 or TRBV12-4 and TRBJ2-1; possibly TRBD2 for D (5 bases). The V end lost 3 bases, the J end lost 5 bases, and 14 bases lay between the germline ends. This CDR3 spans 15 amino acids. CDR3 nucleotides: TGTGCCAGCAGTTTTGAAGTGGAGGCCCACAATGAGCAGTTCTTC. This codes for CASSFEVEAHNEQFF.

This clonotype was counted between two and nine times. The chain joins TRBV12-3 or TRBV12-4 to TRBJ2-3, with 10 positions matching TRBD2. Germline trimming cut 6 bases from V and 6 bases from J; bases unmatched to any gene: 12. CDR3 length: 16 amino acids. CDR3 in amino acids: CASSPRTSGPGDTQYF. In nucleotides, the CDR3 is TGTGCCAGCAGCCCGCGGACTAGCGGCCCCGGGGATACGCAGTATTTT.

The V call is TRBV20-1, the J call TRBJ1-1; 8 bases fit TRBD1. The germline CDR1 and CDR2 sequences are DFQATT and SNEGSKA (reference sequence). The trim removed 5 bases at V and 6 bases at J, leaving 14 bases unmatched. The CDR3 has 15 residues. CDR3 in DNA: TGCAGTGCTCTGGGGGGGACAGGTTGGAAAGCTGAAGCTTTCTTT. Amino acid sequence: CSALGGTGWKAEAFF.

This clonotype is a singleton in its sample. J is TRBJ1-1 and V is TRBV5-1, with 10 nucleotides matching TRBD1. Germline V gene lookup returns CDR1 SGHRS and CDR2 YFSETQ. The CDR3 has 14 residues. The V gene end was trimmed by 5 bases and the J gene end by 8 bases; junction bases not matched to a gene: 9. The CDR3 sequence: CASRTGGDSSEAFF. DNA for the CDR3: TGCGCCAGCAGGACAGGGGGCGATTCTTCAGAAGCTTTCTTT.

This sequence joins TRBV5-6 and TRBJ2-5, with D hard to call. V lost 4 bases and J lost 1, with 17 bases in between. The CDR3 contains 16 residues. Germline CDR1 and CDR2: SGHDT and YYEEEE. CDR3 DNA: TGTGCCAGCAGCATTGGACCGCTCGTCCGCCAAGAGACCCAGTACTTC. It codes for CASSIGPLVRQETQYF.

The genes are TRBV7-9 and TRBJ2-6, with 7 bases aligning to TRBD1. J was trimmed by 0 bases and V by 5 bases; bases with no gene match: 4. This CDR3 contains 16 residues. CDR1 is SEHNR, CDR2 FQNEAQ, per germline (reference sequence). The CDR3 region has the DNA TGTGCCAGCAGCCTGACAGGGTACTCTGGGGCCAACGTCCTGACTTTC. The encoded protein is CASSLTGYSGANVLTF.

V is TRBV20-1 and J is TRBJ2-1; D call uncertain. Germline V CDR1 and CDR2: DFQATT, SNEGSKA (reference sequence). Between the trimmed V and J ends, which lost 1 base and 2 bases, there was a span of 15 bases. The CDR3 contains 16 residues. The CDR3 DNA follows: TGCAGTGCTAGAGCAGTCGGCGAGCGCACCTACAATGAGCAGTTCTTC. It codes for CSARAVGERTYNEQFF.

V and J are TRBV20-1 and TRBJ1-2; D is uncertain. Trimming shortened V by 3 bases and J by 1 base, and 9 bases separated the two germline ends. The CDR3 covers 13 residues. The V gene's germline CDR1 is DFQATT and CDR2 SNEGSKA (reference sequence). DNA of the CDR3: TGCAGTGCTAGCCCGAGCGATAACTATGGCTACACCTTC. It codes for CSASPSDNYGYTF.

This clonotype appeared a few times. CDR3 amino acids: CSVEDRLGTGGNYEQYF. CDR3 DNA sequence: TGCAGCGTTGAAGACCGTCTTGGGACCGGAGGGAATTACGAGCAGTACTTC. This chain joins TRBV29-1 and TRBJ2-7; tentative D call: TRBD2 (6 bases). This CDR3 has 17 residues. The V gene's germline CDR1 is SQVTM and CDR2 ANQGSEA. V lost 0 bases to trimming and J lost 4 bases, with 22 bases between them.

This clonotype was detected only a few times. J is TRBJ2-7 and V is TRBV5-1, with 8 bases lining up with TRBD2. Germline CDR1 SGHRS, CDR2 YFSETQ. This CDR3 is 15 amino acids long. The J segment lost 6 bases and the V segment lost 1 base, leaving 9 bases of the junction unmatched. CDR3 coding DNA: TGCGCCAGCAGCTTGTCGGGGGGGCCGTCCCGCGAGCAGTACTTC. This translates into CASSLSGGPSREQYF.

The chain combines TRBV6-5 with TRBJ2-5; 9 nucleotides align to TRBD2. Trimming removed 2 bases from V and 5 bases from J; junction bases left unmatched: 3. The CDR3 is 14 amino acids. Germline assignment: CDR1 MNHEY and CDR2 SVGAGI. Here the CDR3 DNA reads TGTGCCAGCAGTTACGCAACTAGCGGGGAGACCCAGTACTTC. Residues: CASSYATSGETQYF.